Listed here is a single TCR beta chain. Its antigen is not known. Sequencing of DNA taken from cultured CD4+ T cells relied on the Oncomine TCR Beta short-read assay. MiXCR was run by TCRdb on the PCR reads, yielding one entry per CDR3 protein. The profile covers around 19,000 distinct CDR3 sequences, with around 50% appearing a single time and around 5.5% taken by the ten largest. This specimen belongs to a study of vaccination and CD4 T cells after COVID-19. Study details: Post-COVID samples were collected a median 101 days following diagnosis, spanning 35 to 161.

Noted treatment: approximately nine-day PBMC culture with coronavirus spike peptide pools or control peptides (ViraFEST assay). The origin of this receptor is a human donor who had recovered from COVID-19. The sample taken for sequencing was CD4+ T cells from blood, cultured in vitro.

CDR3 protein: CASSPGGTGPAETQYF. Here the CDR3 DNA reads TGTGCCAGTAGCCCTGGCGGGACAGGTCCCGCAGAGACCCAGTACTTC. The gene calls are TRBV19 and TRBJ2-5; 8 nucleotides line up with TRBD1. Germline loops: CDR1 LNHDA, CDR2 SQIVND (reference sequence). V lost 6 bases to trimming and J lost 4 bases; unmatched junction nucleotides: 13. This CDR3 has 16 residues.